These T cell receptor beta chains were read from a single sample in a study of post-analysis software for immune sequencing data. One entry per CDR3 protein, called by TCRdb with MiXCR from the PCR reads. The repertoire includes roughly 800,000 distinct CDR3 sequences, 40% to 55% of them detected once, and roughly 4.4% sits in the top ten. The sample consisted of blood. The receptor source for this set is a girl under 18 with multiple sclerosis. CDR3s include the opening cysteine and the closing phenylalanine or tryptophan. A D gene is named only where the DNA matches it firmly. Clone size is not always given. Where it is, it says once, few, many or a class for expanded clones.

v_gene,abundance,len,d_gene,j_gene,CDR3aa
TRBV4-3,-,18,TRBD2,TRBJ2-3,CASSQVWGGGRSSDTQYF
TRBV20-1,few,13,TRBD1,TRBJ1-1,CSATGTANTEAFF
TRBV28,few,15,-,TRBJ2-1,CASSPGRGRGDEQFF
TRBV6-1,-,14,-,TRBJ2-1,CASSEALRTYEQFF
TRBV6-6,few,14,-,TRBJ2-5,CASWVGLDQETQYF
TRBV20-1,few,14,TRBD2,TRBJ2-5,CSAHGTSGQETQYF
TRBV12-3/TRBV12-4,-,14,TRBD2,TRBJ2-7,CASTMGLAGSEQYF
TRBV4-1,few,14,-,-,CASSQEAGIYEQYF
TRBV20-1,once,14,-,TRBJ1-2,CSARGRRDVGGYTF
TRBV11-1,-,16,TRBD2,TRBJ2-2,CASSARRDYSTGELFF
TRBV15,-,14,-,TRBJ1-2,CATSRDGGNYGYTF
TRBV11-2,-,15,TRBD2,TRBJ2-3,CASSPAGGSADTQYF
TRBV12-3/TRBV12-4,-,12,TRBD2,TRBJ2-7,CASTGGSNEQYF
TRBV10-3,-,16,TRBD2,TRBJ2-1,CATQGLAQHSYNEQFF
TRBV20-1,once,13,-,TRBJ2-1,CSATGDFYNEQFF
TRBV29-1,-,13,-,TRBJ1-2,CSVREGVFYGYTF
TRBV28,few,15,TRBD1,TRBJ1-1,CASSRRTGFNTEAFF
TRBV11-3,-,14,TRBD2,TRBJ2-1,CASSLASGSGKQFF
TRBV7-8,-,18,-,TRBJ2-1,CASSPRLAQERSYNERFF
TRBV20-1,-,16,TRBD2,TRBJ2-6,CSAVPGLALGANVLTF
TRBV20-1,-,12,-,TRBJ1-2,CSARMGFEGYTF
TRBV7-2,few,15,-,TRBJ2-7,CASSYTSGGSYEQYF
TRBV5-1,-,12,TRBD1,TRBJ2-7,CASSWDRGEQYF
TRBV10-3,-,12,-,TRBJ2-5,CAISVAEETQYF
TRBV5-1,-,13,-,TRBJ2-5,CASSLKQGGEQYF
TRBV7-2,-,14,-,TRBJ1-2,CASSSNQGYYGYTF
TRBV6-5,few,14,-,TRBJ1-2,CASSYSGQGGGYTF
TRBV7-8,-,15,-,-,CASSYPPLSPHEQYF
TRBV28,-,16,TRBD1,TRBJ2-7,CASSFSAVTGGYEQYF
TRBV9,few,15,TRBD2,TRBJ2-7,CASSAHTGRLYEQYF
TRBV27,-,17,TRBD1,TRBJ2-7,CASSHWSTGQGSYEQYF
TRBV6-1,once,15,TRBD1,TRBJ1-5,CASSEGRGSNQPQHF
TRBV4-1,-,15,TRBD2,TRBJ2-1,CASSQTSGSTNEQFF
TRBV5-6,-,17,TRBD1,TRBJ2-4,CASSLEWNDRGRNIQYF
TRBV7-9,few,15,-,TRBJ2-3,CASSFDETSTDTQYF
TRBV6-1,few,19,TRBD2,TRBJ2-5,CASSRGLAGVIGCQETQYF
TRBV10-3,few,13,-,TRBJ2-3,CAISTGTTDTQYF
TRBV20-1,-,17,-,TRBJ2-7,CSARGIHVAKESYEQYF
TRBV29-1,few,11,-,TRBJ2-3,CSFETQNTQYF
TRBV5-1,many,16,TRBD2,TRBJ2-5,CASSLSGGSVRETQYF
TRBV12-3/TRBV12-4,-,15,TRBD1,TRBJ2-5,CASSPDRERTETQYF
TRBV24-1,few,17,TRBD1,TRBJ2-2,CATSDPDRGLAAGELFF
TRBV7-2,few,14,TRBD2,TRBJ2-7,CASSLQPGLGEQYF
TRBV4-3,few,16,TRBD2,TRBJ2-1,CASSPRRTRPYNEQFF
TRBV12-3/TRBV12-4,few,19,TRBD2,TRBJ2-1,CASSLLRGGLGTSGNEQFF
TRBV24-1,-,14,-,TRBJ2-7,CATSDPGPGYEQYF
TRBV12-3/TRBV12-4,once,14,-,TRBJ1-5,CASSSLGDWQPQHF
TRBV20-1,-,12,TRBD1,TRBJ1-4,CSAGTGDEKLFF
TRBV25-1,-,14,-,TRBJ1-2,CASSESGANYGYTF
TRBV20-1,-,14,TRBD2,TRBJ2-1,CSARDASGGNEQFF
TRBV27,-,14,-,TRBJ2-3,CASSPVDSTDTQYF